This T cell receptor beta chain appears in the sequencing data of a study of T cell responses to AZD1222 COVID-19 vaccine (dated by TCRdb to the early 2020s). Study-level background: AZD1222 recipients with second doses at about 4 weeks or about 12 weeks were pooled, because spike-specific TCR depth and breadth did not differ between schedules. TCR sequencing was performed for 230 to 250 trial participants, of whom 200 to 220 were given two doses of AZD1222 and around 26 were given two doses of MenACWY control vaccine. Trial participants were enrolled by age into subgroups of 18-55, 56-69 and 70-plus years, and about 150, 27 and 61 TCR-sequenced participants, respectively, were included in these subgroups.

Comment on this clone: This receptor's antigen is unknown. The input lacks base qualities; no much larger clone sits a single base away.

This specimen's time point label, per the study, means: baseline before first vaccination. Samples from vaccinated people were obtained from the UK trials COV001 and COV002, which included a single-blind randomized controlled phase 2/3 trial of AZD1222 (ChAdOx1 nCoV-19) in healthy adults. For TCRbeta chain sequencing, PBMC samples were collected from trial participants at day 0 and at day 28 after the second dose. Overall results and qualifications from the work: Conclusions about previously exposed vaccinees were limited because only six AZD1222 recipients were SARS-CoV-2 seropositive at baseline. After two AZD1222 doses, both the breadth and the depth of spike-specific TCRs were significantly higher than at day 0 and than in MenACWY recipients. Because no day 14 peak-response samples were available, the repertoires could be characterized only after the peak T cell response. Participants were mostly white British, with more females than males. The authors suggested clonal diversity may have been underestimated. Vaccine-associated CD4 TCRs spanned the whole spike protein, with dominant responses in regions 160-218 and 743-854. The 56-69-year group was small, and its depth increase did not reach significance, likely because of low power. Reportedly, close to half of the unique spike-specific TCRs recognized epitopes lying outside the regions that are mutated in the B.1.351 and B.1.1.7 variants.

Its CDR3 holds 14 amino acids, cysteine through phenylalanine. Only CDR3 DNA remains: 42 bases, in frame from the first base. CDR1 is given as SGHVS and CDR2 as FQNEAQ, both from the germline V gene. Cut back by 3 bases and 4 bases, the V and J ends lie 13 bases apart. The CDR3 regions of human TCRbeta chains were analyzed by immunosequencing. As for how the authors treated the data: Repertoire TCRs were matched against a reference library of SARS-CoV-2-specific TCRs generated with the MIRA antigen-specificity platform. Breadth meant the fraction of unique TCRs that were SARS-CoV-2-associated, whereas depth meant the fraction of total T cells that were SARS-CoV-2-associated. Each spike-specific TCR was assigned to its reactive spike region and to a CD4 or CD8 class using the MIRA data. Log10-transformed breadth and depth values were compared by one-way ANOVA with Sidak's multiple comparisons tests. TCRdb stores this immuneACCESS table with in-frame sequences only. Part of the clones is absent; in the studies checked, under half of the shortfall reflects unresolved V genes, and no reason is known for the rest. Clone size and the V and J calls come from that table; the DNA yielded D and trimming. This sample lists roughly 30,000 clones; 78% were detected once. Of the sample, roughly 6% is held by the ten largest clones.

Specimen: peripheral blood, collected on day 0 of AZD1222 vaccination. The TCR sequence derives from an adult in good health. The chain uses TRBV7-8 and TRBJ2-7; the D gene identity is not certain. The nucleotide sequence is given as TGTGCCAGCAGCTTTACGAAAACTTTATACGAGCAGTACTTC. Its coded protein is CASSFTKTLYEQYF.